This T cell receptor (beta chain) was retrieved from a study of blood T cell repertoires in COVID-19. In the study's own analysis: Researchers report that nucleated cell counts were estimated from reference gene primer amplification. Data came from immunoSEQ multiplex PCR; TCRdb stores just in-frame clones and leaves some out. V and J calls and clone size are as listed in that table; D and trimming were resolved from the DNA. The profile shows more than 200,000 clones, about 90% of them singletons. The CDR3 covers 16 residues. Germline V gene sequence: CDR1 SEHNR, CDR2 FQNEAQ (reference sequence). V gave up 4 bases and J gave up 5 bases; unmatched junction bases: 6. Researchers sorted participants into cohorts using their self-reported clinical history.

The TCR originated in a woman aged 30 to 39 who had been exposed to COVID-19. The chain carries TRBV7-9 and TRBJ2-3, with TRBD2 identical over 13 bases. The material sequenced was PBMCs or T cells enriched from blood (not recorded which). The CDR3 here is CASSSGLAGAGDTQYF. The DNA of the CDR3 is TGTGCCAGCAGCTCAGGACTAGCGGGAGCTGGAGATACGCAGTATTTT.